This T cell receptor (beta chain) came from a study of blood T cell repertoires in COVID-19. About the study: Researchers got acute and convalescent COVID-19 samples from the United States, Italy and Spain.

Repertoires were generated with immunoSEQ multiplex PCR, while TCRdb's copy carries only in-frame clones and drops some. The table lists 45,000 to 70,000 clones, around 80% of them singletons. The receptor was isolated from a woman in her sixties or seventies with acute or convalescent COVID-19. Sequenced input: peripheral blood.

The CDR3 sequence: CASSVGAGNTIYF. The CDR3 DNA reads as TGTGCCAGCAGTGTAGGGGCTGGAAACACCATATATTTT. This chain uses TRBV25-1 with TRBJ1-3; D perhaps matches TRBD1 (5 bases). The CDR3 contains 13 residues. Germline V lookup: CDR1 MGHDK, CDR2 SYGVNS. Trimming removed 4 bases from V and 2 bases from J, with 6 bases in between.